Listed here are 13 T cell receptor beta chains from one sample, sequenced in a study of control samples from healthy donors and cancer patients. Sequencing was performed with immunoSEQ multiplex PCR; in TCRdb, only in-frame clones are kept and a portion is missing. The profile shows 150,000 to 200,000 clones, around 95% of them singletons. What was sequenced was blood. The source is a woman in her sixties in good health.

The rearrangement joins TRBV11-3 to TRBJ1-1; TRBD1 is a possible D gene (6 bases). The V and J ends lost 6 bases and 4 bases respectively, with 15 bases between them. The germline CDR1 and CDR2 sequences are SGHNT and YENEEA. The CDR3 sequence is 14 residues long. DNA of the CDR3: TGTGCCAGCAGATACCGACAGGAGGGCACTGAAGCTTTCTTT. The encoded protein is CASRYRQEGTEAFF.

The V call is TRBV5-1, the J call TRBJ2-4; TRBD1 agrees at 11 bases. CDR1 SGHRS and CDR2 YFSETQ come from the germline V gene. This CDR3 contains 14 residues. After removal of 4 bases from V and 8 bases from J, the junction contained 5 bases not matched to a gene. CDR3 amino acids: CASSAGQGADIQYF. For the CDR3, the DNA is TGCGCCAGCAGCGCAGGACAGGGGGCGGACATTCAGTACTTC.

Only one count was recorded for this clone. The chain uses TRBV27 and TRBJ2-2; 7 bases agree with TRBD1. V gave up 3 bases and J gave up 1 base; unmatched junction bases: 2. The CDR3 sequence is 15 residues long. Germline CDR1 reads MNHEY; CDR2 reads SMNVEV (reference sequence). The DNA of the CDR3 is TGTGCCAGCAGTTTCGGGGACAGGAACACCGGGGAGCTGTTTTTT. This encodes CASSFGDRNTGELFF.

J is TRBJ2-3 and V is TRBV2; D gene uncertain. V was trimmed by 4 bases and J by 2 bases, leaving 7 bases between them. This CDR3 is 13 amino acids long. In germline, CDR1 is SNHLY, CDR2 FYNNEI. DNA of the CDR3: TGTGCCAGCAGTGGTCCGGACACAGATACGCAGTATTTT. It yields the protein CASSGPDTDTQYF.

The genes are TRBV27 and TRBJ1-2; no reliable D call. This CDR3 is 13 amino acids long. Germline V gene lookup returns CDR1 MNHEY and CDR2 SMNVEV (reference sequence). Trimming cost V 10 bases and J 4 bases, with 16 bases left between them. The CDR3 DNA sequence: TGTGCCACCCGTTTACCCGGTGGCTATGGCTACACCTTC. Translating it yields CATRLPGGYGYTF.

The rearrangement uses TRBV6-1 and TRBJ2-3; 8 bases fit TRBD2. The CDR3 runs to 16 residues. The V gene's germline CDR1 is MNHNS and CDR2 SASEGT. J was trimmed by 4 bases and V by 3 bases; bases with no gene match: 9. In nucleotides, the CDR3 is TGTGCCAGCAGTGAGAGAAGCGGGGGAGCGCCAGATACGCAGTATTTT. This gives the protein CASSERSGGAPDTQYF.

The chain is built from TRBV18 and TRBJ1-2, with a tentative D call TRBD1 (6 bases). V was pared by 2 bases and J by 4 bases, with 11 bases between. Looked up from germline, CDR1 is KGHSH and CDR2 is LQKENI. This CDR3 has 14 amino acids. The CDR3 sequence: CASSPGDTLYGYTF. In DNA form, the CDR3 reads TGTGCCAGCTCACCAGGGGACACCCTCTATGGCTACACCTTC. The full variable domain, rest sourced from reference TRBV18 and TRBJ1-2, is NAGVMQNPRHLVRRRGQEARLRCSPMKGHSHVYWYRQLPEEGLKFMVYLQKENIIDESGMPKERFSAEFPKEGPSILRIQQVVRGDSAAYFCASSPGDTLYGYTFGSGTRLTVV.

The gene calls are TRBV19 and TRBJ1-6; D might be TRBD1 (6 bases). Germline V lookup: CDR1 LNHDA, CDR2 SQIVND (reference sequence). The V end lost 3 bases, the J end lost 14 bases, and 20 bases lay between the germline ends. CDR3 length: 15 residues. CDR3 residues: CASSITPGTRGSLHF. The DNA for the CDR3 is TGTGCCAGTAGTATTACCCCCGGGACAAGGGGCTCCCTCCACTTT.

The chain combines TRBV7-2 with TRBJ1-5, with TRBD1 matching 7 bases. The ends lost 4 bases at V and 6 bases at J; junction bases unmatched: 9. The CDR3 totals 15 residues. Germline CDR1 SGHTA, CDR2 FQGNSA. The CDR3 region is CASSSSDRESQPQHF. CDR3 bases: TGTGCCAGCAGCTCTTCTGACAGGGAAAGTCAGCCCCAGCATTTT.

The chain combines TRBV3-1 (or the pseudogene TRBV3-2) with TRBJ1-1; a weak D match, TRBD1 (5 bases). V lost 4 bases to trimming and J lost 8 bases, with 14 bases between them. CDR3 length: 13 amino acids. The V gene's germline CDR1 is LGHDT and CDR2 YNNKEL (reference sequence). The chain's CDR3 is CASSPLRTGEAFF. CDR3 coding DNA: TGTGCCAGCAGCCCCCTTCGAACAGGAGAAGCTTTCTTT.

The J gene is TRBJ1-2, the V gene TRBV6-2 or TRBV6-3; tentatively, D is TRBD1 (5 bases). The germline V gene has CDR1 MNHEY and CDR2 SVGEGT. There are 16 residues in the CDR3. V was trimmed by 0 bases and J by 2 bases, leaving 13 bases between them. CDR3 protein: CASSYSSWTLNYGYTF. DNA for the CDR3: TGTGCCAGCAGTTACTCGTCGTGGACACTCAACTATGGCTACACCTTC.

This chain connects TRBV7-8 to TRBJ1-2; D ambiguous. This CDR3 has 13 amino acids. Trimming took off 5 bases at V and 6 bases at J, with 13 bases between the two ends. Germline values: CDR1 SGHVS, CDR2 FQNEAQ. CDR3 nucleotide sequence: TGTGCCAGCAGCAAGGGCCACAACGATGGCTACACCTTC. Protein: CASSKGHNDGYTF.

The chain joins TRBV9 to TRBJ1-5, with 9 bases lining up with TRBD1. The CDR3 is 16 residues long. J was trimmed by 4 bases and V by 4 bases; bases with no gene match: 9. Germline V gene sequence: CDR1 SGDLS, CDR2 YYNGEE. The CDR3: CASSRGQGFLNQPQHF. The CDR3 nucleotides read TGTGCCAGCAGCCGAGGACAGGGGTTTTTGAATCAGCCCCAGCATTTT.